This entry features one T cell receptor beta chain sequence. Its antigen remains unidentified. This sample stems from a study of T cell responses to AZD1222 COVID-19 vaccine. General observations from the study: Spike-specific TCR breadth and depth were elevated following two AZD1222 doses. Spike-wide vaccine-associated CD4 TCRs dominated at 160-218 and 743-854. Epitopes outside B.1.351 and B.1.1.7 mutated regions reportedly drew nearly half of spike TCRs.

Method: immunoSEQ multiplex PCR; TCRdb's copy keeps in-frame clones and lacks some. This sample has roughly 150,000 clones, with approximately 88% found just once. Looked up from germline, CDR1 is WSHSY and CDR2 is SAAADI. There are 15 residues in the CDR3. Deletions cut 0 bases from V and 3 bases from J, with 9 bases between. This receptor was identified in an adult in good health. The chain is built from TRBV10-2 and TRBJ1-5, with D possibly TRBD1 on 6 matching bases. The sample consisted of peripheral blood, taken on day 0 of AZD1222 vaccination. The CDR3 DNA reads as TGCGCCAGCAGTGAGTCGCGACAGGTCAATCAGCCCCAGCATTTT. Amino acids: CASSESRQVNQPQHF.